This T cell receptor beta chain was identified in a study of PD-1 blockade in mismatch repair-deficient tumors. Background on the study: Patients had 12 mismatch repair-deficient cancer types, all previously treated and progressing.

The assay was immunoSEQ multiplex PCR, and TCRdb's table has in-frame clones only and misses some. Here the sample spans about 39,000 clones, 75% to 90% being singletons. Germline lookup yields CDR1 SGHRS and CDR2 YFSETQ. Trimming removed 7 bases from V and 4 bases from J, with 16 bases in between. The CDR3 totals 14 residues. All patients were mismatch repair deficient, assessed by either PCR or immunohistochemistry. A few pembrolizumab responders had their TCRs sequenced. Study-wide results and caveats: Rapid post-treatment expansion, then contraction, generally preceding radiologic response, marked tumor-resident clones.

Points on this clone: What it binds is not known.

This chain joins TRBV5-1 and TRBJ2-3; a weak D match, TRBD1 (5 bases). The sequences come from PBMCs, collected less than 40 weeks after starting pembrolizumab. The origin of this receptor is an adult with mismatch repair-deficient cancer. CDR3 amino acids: CASSRTSTPDTQYF. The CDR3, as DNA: TGCGCCAGCTCACGGACATCGACCCCAGATACGCAGTATTTT.